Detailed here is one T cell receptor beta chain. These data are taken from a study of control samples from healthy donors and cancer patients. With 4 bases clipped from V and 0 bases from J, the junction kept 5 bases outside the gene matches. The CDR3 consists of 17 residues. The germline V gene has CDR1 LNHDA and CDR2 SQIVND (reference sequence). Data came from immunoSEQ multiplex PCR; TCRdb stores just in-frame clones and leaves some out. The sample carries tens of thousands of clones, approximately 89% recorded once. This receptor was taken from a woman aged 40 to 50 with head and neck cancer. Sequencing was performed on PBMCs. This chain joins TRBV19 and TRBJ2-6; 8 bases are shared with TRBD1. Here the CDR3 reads CASSTGQGRSGANVLTF. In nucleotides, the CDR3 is TGTGCCAGTAGTACAGGACAGGGACGCTCTGGGGCCAACGTCCTGACTTTC.